This T cell receptor (beta chain) was identified during a study of T-cell reconstitution after alpha-beta-depleted transplantation in children. Findings and limits, study-wide: When one year had passed after transplant, most T-cell counts and diversity came from newly produced T cells. Surviving recipient T cells and thymic progenitors underlay high day-60 TCRbeta diversity in some patients. Alpha-beta T cells present about two months after transplant were reported to originate from several hundred expanded graft clones.

In regard to this clonotype: Its cognate antigen is unknown.

TCRbeta library preparation incorporated unique molecular identifiers. TCRdb used MiXCR to reprocess the PCR reads, holding one entry per CDR3 protein. The table shows about 510,000 distinct CDR3 sequences, with about 10% occurring only once. The germline CDR1 and CDR2 sequences are DFQATT and SNEGSKA (reference sequence). Trimming took 3 bases from V and 2 from J, leaving 23 bases between them. This CDR3 spans 17 amino acids. The clonotype was recovered from a female patient aged 2-10 years who had a stem cell transplant for aplastic anemia, so the T cells may come from the graft donor. The rearrangement joins TRBV20-1 to TRBJ2-7; maybe TRBD1 (6 bases). The specimen comprised PBMCs, mostly from graft donor cells, sampled 180 days after TCRalphabeta/CD19-depleted stem cell transplant. For the CDR3, the DNA is TGCAGTGCTAGCCATTCTACTCTGAGGGGGTCGACCTACGAGCAGTACTTC. The encoded protein is CSASHSTLRGSTYEQYF.